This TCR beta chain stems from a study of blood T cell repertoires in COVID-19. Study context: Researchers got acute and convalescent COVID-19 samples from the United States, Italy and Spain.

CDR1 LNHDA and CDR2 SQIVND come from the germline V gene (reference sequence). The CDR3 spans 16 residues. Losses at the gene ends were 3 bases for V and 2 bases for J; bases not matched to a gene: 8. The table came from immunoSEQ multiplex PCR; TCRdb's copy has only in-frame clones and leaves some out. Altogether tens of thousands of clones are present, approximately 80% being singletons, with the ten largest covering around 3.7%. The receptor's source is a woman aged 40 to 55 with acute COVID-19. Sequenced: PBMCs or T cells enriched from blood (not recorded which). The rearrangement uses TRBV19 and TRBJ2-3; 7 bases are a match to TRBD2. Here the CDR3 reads CASSIFRGSPTDTQYF. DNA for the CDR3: TGTGCCAGTAGTATTTTTCGCGGGAGCCCCACAGATACGCAGTATTTT.